This T cell receptor beta chain was documented in a study of vaccination effects on CD4 cells after COVID-19. Regarding the study as a whole: Long after vaccination, the clones induced by infection and by vaccine shrank markedly in size.

With the ViraFEST assay, the study expanded antigen-specific CD4+ T cells using viral peptide pools, then sequenced them. The culture ran for about 11 days, and then CD4+ T cells were isolated. Of the BNT162b2 and mRNA-1273 vaccines, participants received two doses of one or the other. Vaccine recipients had no previous SARS-CoV-2 infection; their nucleocapsid antibodies were negative. Cells had half their medium changed to IL-2 medium on days 3 and 7. V shed 4 bases and J shed 8 bases, with 10 bases lying between them. The CDR3 has 12 residues. Per the germline V gene, CDR1 is WSHSY and CDR2 is SAAADI. As concerns this clone: The antigen remains unidentified.

The assay was immunoSEQ multiplex PCR, and TCRdb's table has in-frame clones only and misses some. The sample has 65,000 to 95,000 clones; around four fifths are singletons. The TCR was taken from a human donor who received a COVID-19 vaccine. Sequenced here: CD4+ T cells from PBMCs cultured with HCoV-OC43 spike peptides, sampled after COVID-19 vaccination. The subset is: HCoV-OC43 spike overlapping peptide pool stimulation. The chain has TRBV10-2 and TRBJ2-3; D remains unclear. CDR3 sequence: CASSGRLGTQYF. The CDR3 bases are TGCGCCAGCAGTGGGCGACTCGGTACGCAGTATTTT.